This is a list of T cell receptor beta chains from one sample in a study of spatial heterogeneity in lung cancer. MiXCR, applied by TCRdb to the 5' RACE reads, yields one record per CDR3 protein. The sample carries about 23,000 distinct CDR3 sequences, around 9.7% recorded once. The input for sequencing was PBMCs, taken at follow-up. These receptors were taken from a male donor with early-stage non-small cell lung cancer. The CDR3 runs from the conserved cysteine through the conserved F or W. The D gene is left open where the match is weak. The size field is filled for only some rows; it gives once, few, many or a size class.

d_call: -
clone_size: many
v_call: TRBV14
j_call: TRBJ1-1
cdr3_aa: CASSHRADGWYTEAFF
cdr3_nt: TGTGCCAGCAGCCACAGAGCAGACGGTTGGTACACTGAAGCTTTCTTT

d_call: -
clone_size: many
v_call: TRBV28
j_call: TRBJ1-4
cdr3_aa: CASNPRGAGAPKLFF
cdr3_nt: TGTGCCAGCAATCCTAGGGGGGCAGGGGCCCCAAAACTGTTTTTT

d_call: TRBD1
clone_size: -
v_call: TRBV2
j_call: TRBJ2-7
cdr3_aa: CASIMGQGLSYEQYF
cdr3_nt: TGTGCCAGCATTATGGGACAGGGCCTCTCCTACGAGCAGTACTTC

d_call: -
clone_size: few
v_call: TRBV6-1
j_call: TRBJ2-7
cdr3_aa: CASSEGDDYEQYF
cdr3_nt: TGTGCCAGCAGTGAAGGTGACGACTACGAGCAGTACTTC

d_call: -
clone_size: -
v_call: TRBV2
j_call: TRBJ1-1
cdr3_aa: CASSKSYTEAFF
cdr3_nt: TGTGCCAGCAGCAAATCTTACACTGAAGCTTTCTTT

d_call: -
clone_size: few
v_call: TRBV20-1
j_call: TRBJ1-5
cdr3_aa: CSASGGLLGPQHF
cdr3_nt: TGCAGTGCTAGTGGCGGACTGTTAGGGCCCCAGCATTTT

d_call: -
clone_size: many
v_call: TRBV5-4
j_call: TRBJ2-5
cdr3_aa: CASSTTGGAALQETQYF
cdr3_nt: TGTGCCAGCAGCACCACCGGGGGTGCAGCCCTCCAAGAGACCCAGTACTTC

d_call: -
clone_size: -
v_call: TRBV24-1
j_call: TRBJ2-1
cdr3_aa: CATSDAGSVGYNEQFF
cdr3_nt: TGTGCCACCAGTGATGCAGGTTCGGTAGGGTACAATGAGCAGTTCTTC

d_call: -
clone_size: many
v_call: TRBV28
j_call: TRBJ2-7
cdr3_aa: CASSFGGAEQYF
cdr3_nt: TGTGCCAGCAGTTTCGGAGGTGCTGAGCAGTACTTC

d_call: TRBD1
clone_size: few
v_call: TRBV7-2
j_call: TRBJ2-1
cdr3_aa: CASSLQGETYNEQFF
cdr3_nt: TGTGCCAGCAGCTTGCAGGGGGAAACCTACAATGAGCAGTTCTTC

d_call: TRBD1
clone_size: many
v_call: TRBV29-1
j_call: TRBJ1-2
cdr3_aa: CSVELGTGYYGYTF
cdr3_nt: TGCAGCGTGGAACTCGGGACAGGGTATTATGGCTACACCTTC

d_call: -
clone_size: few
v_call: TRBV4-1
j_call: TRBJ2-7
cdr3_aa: CASSFLSGLLYEQYF
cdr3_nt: TGCGCCAGCAGCTTCCTTTCAGGACTGCTCTACGAGCAGTACTTC

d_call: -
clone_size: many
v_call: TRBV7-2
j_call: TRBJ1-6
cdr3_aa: CASSSSPNSPLHF
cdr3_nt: TGTGCCAGCAGCTCATCCCCTAATTCACCCCTCCACTTT

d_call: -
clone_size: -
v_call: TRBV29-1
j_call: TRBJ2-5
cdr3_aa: CSVIQGEKTQYF
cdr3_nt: TGCAGCGTTATACAGGGAGAGAAGACCCAGTACTTC

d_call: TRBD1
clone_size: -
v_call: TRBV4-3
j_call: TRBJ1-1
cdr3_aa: CASSQDPGGVTEAFF
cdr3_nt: TGCGCCAGCAGCCAAGACCCAGGGGGAGTTACTGAAGCTTTCTTT

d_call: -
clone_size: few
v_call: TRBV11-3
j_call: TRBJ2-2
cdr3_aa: CASSSSLGATGELFF
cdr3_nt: TGTGCCAGCAGCTCCAGCCTCGGGGCCACCGGGGAGCTGTTTTTT

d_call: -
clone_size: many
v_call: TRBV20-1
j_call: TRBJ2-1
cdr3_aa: CSARDIIGQYYEQFF
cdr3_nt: TGCAGTGCTAGAGATATCATAGGACAGTATTATGAGCAGTTCTTC

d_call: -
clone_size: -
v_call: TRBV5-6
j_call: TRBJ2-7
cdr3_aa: CASSATGNSYEQYF
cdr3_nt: TGTGCCAGCAGCGCGACAGGTAATTCCTACGAGCAGTACTTC

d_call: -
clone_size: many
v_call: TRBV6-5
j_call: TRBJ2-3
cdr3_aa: CASTNTRDTQYF
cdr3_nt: TGTGCCAGCACCAATACGAGGGATACGCAGTATTTT

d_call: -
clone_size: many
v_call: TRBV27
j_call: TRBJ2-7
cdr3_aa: CASSLEGSYQYF
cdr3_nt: TGTGCCAGCAGTTTAGAGGGGTCCTACCAGTACTTC

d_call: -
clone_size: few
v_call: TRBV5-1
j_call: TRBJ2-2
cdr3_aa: CASTWGLRPGELFF
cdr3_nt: TGCGCCAGCACCTGGGGGTTACGACCCGGGGAGCTGTTTTTT

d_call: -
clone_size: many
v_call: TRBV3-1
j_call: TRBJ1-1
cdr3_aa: CASSQEVSFDEAFF
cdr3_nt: TGTGCCAGCAGCCAAGAAGTGTCTTTTGATGAAGCTTTCTTT

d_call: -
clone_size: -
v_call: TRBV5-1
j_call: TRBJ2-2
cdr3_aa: CASSYRQANTGELFF
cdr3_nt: TGCGCCAGCAGCTACCGACAGGCGAACACCGGGGAGCTGTTTTTT

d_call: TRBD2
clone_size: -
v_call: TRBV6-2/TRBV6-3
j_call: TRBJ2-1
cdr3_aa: CASSSRLGTSGGGEQFF
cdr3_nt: TGTGCCAGCAGTTCCCGACTTGGGACTAGCGGGGGTGGAGAGCAGTTCTTC

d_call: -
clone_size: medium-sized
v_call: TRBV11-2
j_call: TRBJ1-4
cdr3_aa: CASRITRSRTLNEKLFF
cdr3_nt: TGTGCCAGCAGGATCACAAGGTCCCGCACCCTTAATGAAAAACTGTTTTTT

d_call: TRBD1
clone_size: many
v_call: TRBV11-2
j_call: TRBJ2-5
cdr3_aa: CASSGTGTQETQYF
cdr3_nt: TGTGCCAGCAGCGGGACAGGGACTCAAGAGACCCAGTACTTC

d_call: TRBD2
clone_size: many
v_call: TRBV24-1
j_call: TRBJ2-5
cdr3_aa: CATTGPSGEETQYF
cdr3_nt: TGTGCCACCACTGGTCCTAGCGGGGAAGAGACCCAGTACTTC

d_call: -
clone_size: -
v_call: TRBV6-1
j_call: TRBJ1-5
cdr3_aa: CASSDQPDSNQPQHF
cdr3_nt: TGTGCCAGCAGTGATCAGCCTGATAGCAATCAGCCCCAGCATTTT

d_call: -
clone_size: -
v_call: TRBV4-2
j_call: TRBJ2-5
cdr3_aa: CASSQRNTGETQYF
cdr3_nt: TGTGCCAGCAGCCAGCGGAATACCGGAGAGACCCAGTACTTC

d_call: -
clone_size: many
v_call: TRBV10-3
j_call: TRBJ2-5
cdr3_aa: CAISEDEETQYF
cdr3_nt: TGTGCCATCAGTGAGGATGAAGAGACCCAGTACTTC

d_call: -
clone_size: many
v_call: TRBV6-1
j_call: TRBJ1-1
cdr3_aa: CASTLSAGTEAFF
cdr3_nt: TGTGCCAGCACCCTGAGCGCGGGGACTGAAGCTTTCTTT

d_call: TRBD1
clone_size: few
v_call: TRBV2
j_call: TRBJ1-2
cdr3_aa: CASSAGGGYGYTF
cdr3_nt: TGTGCCAGCAGTGCAGGGGGCGGCTATGGCTACACCTTC

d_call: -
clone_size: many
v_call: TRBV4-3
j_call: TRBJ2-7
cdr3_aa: CASSQSWVRPYEQYF
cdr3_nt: TGCGCCAGCAGCCAAAGCTGGGTCAGACCCTACGAGCAGTACTTC

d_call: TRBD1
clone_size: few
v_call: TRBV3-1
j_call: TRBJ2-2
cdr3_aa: CASSQGRGIGTGELFF
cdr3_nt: TGTGCCAGCAGCCAAGGCAGGGGGATTGGGACCGGGGAGCTGTTTTTT

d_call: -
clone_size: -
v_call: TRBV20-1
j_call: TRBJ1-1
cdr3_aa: CSAYSAPNTEAFF
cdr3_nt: TGCAGTGCTTACAGTGCCCCGAACACTGAAGCTTTCTTT

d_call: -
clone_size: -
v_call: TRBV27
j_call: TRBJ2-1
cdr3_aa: CASSLNYYNEQFF
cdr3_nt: TGTGCCAGCAGTTTGAACTACTACAATGAGCAGTTCTTC

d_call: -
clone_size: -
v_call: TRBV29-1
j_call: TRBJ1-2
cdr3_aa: CSVVNLGLDYGYTF
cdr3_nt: TGCAGCGTTGTTAACCTGGGGTTGGACTATGGCTACACCTTC

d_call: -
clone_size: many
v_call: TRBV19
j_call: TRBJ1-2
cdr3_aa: CASSMGTVFYGYTF
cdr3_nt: TGTGCCAGTAGTATGGGAACAGTCTTCTATGGCTACACCTTC

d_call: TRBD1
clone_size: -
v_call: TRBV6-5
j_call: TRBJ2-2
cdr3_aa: CASSYFTGGGFTGELFF
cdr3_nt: TGTGCCAGCAGTTACTTTACAGGGGGCGGGTTCACCGGGGAGCTGTTTTTT

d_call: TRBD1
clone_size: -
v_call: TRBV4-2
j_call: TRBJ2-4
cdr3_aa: CASSQESLGQGAKNIQYF
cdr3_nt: TGTGCCAGCAGCCAAGAGTCTCTAGGACAGGGGGCCAAAAACATTCAGTACTTC

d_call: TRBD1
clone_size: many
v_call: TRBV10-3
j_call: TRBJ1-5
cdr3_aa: CAISTGTDSNQPQHF
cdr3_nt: TGTGCCATCAGCACCGGGACAGATAGCAATCAGCCCCAGCATTTT

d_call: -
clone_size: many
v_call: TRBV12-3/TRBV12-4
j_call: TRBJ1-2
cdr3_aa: CASSPTVSGYTF
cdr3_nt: TGTGCCAGCAGCCCGACGGTGTCCGGCTACACCTTC

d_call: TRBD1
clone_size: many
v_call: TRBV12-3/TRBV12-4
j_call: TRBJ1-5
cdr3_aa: CASGTTGGGQPQHF
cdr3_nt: TGTGCCAGCGGAACGACAGGGGGGGGTCAGCCCCAGCATTTT

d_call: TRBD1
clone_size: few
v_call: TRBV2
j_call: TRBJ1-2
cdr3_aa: CASRQQGDYGYTF
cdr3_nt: TGTGCCAGCAGACAACAGGGGGACTATGGCTACACCTTC

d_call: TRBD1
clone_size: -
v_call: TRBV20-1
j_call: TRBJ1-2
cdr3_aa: CSARDFAGGYGYTF
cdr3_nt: TGCAGTGCTAGAGACTTCGCAGGGGGCTATGGCTACACCTTC

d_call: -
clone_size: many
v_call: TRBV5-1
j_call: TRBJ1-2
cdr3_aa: CASSTGSNYGYTF
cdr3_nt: TGCGCCAGCAGCACAGGGAGCAACTATGGCTACACCTTC

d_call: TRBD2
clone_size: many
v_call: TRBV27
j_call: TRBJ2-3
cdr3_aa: CASSRGGQDTQYF
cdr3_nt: TGTGCCAGCAGTCGGGGGGGTCAAGATACGCAGTATTTT

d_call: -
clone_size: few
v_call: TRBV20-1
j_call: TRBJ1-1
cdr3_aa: CSATLAGNTEAFF
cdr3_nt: TGCAGTGCCACCCTCGCTGGGAACACTGAAGCTTTCTTT

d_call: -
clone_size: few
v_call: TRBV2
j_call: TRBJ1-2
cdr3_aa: CASSPAPRIGYTF
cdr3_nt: TGTGCCAGCAGTCCAGCACCTAGGATTGGCTACACCTTC

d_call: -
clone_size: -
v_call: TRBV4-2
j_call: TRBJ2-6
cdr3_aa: CASSQDQSSGTNVLTF
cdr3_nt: TGTGCCAGCAGCCAAGATCAAAGCTCTGGGACCAACGTCCTGACTTTC

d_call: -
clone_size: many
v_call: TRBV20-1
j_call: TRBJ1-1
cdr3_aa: CSAVRQLNTEAFF
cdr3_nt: TGCAGTGCGGTAAGACAGCTGAACACTGAAGCTTTCTTT